The present T cell receptor beta chain was sequenced within a study of blood T cell repertoires in COVID-19. Study background: PBMCs, B-cell-depleted T cells, or T cells provided the cDNA or gDNA that made up the material.

The repertoire was sequenced with immunoSEQ multiplex PCR; TCRdb's copy has only in-frame clones and lacks some. Counted here are about 190,000 clones, about four fifths occurring once; the ten biggest clones make up less than 9.5%. This CDR3 has 17 residues. CDR1 and CDR2 from the germline V gene are LGHDT and YNNKEL (reference sequence). The J segment lost 2 bases and the V segment lost 1 base, leaving 4 bases of the junction unmatched. The chain has TRBV3-1 (or the pseudogene TRBV3-2) and TRBJ2-1; 11 nucleotides agree with TRBD2. The sequence was obtained from a woman aged 60-70 years with COVID-19, enrolled during active disease. Sequenced material: peripheral blood. The CDR3 region has the DNA TGTGCCAGCAGCCAAGTTCTTAGCGGGGGGGCCTACAATGAGCAGTTCTTC. Protein product: CASSQVLSGGAYNEQFF.